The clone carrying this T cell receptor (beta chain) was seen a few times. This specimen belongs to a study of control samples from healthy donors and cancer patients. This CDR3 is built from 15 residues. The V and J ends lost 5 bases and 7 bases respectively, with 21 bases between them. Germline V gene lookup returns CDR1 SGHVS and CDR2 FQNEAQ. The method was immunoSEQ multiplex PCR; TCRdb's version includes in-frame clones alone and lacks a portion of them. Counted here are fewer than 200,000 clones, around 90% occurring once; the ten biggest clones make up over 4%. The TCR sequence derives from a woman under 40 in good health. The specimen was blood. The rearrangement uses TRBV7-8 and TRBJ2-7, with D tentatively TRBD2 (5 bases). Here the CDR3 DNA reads TGTGCCAGCAGCAAAGCCCGGACTCCCCTCGAGGAGCAGTACTTC. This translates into CASSKARTPLEEQYF.